This T cell receptor (beta chain) was documented in a study of shared clonotypes between healthy human individuals. Around 290 ng DNA, tens of thousands of T cell genomes, went into unsorted PBMC replicate PCRs. With ten immunoSEQ deep assay plates, unsorted PBMC DNA underwent sequencing. The protocol was immunoSEQ multiplex PCR, while the TCRdb copy is restricted to in-frame clones and leaves out a portion. The sample holds roughly 500,000 clones; more than 65% are singletons and the top ten take approximately 12%. This clone was seen at least ten times. V shed 5 bases, J shed 0 bases, and the junction held 10 bases outside the gene matches. Germline loops: CDR1 SGHTA, CDR2 FQGTGA. The CDR3 is 19 residues long. Donors, without exception, were Caucasian adults residing in Nashville, Tennessee.

The receptor was isolated from a woman in her forties in good health. Some clones in this sample may be carry-over from other donors' samples. The chain links TRBV7-3 to TRBJ2-2; TRBD2 matches 12 bases. Sequencing used PBMCs. CDR3 sequence (DNA): TGTGCCAGCAGCCCAAGGGCTAGCGGGAGGGACTCGAACACCGGGGAGCTGTTTTTT. Translation gives CASSPRASGRDSNTGELFF.